What follows are 25 T cell receptor beta chains derived from one specimen sequenced in a study of T cell responses to AZD1222 COVID-19 vaccine (dated by TCRdb to the early 2020s). The library relied on the immunoSEQ multiplex PCR assay. Drawn from immuneACCESS, this table holds only the in-frame rearrangements with V and J called that TCRdb kept. Clones are partly lost; checked studies trace under half to an unresolved V gene and leave the rest unexplained. The sample table records 150,000 or so clones; about 95% of these occur just once. In total, the top ten clones hold approximately 0.6% of the sample. What this sample's time point label stands for: baseline before first vaccination. Sequenced here: peripheral blood, sampled on day 0 of AZD1222 vaccination. Every receptor here comes from an adult in good health.

This clone has only one observation. V gene TRBV5-8 combines with J gene TRBJ1-5, with D hard to call. CDR1 SGHTS and CDR2 YDEGEE come from the germline V gene. The CDR3 contains 15 residues. Deletions cut 0 bases from V and 4 bases from J, with 11 bases between. The CDR3 loop is CASSLGQVLNQPQHF. Here the CDR3 DNA reads TGTGCCAGCAGCTTGGGTCAAGTGTTAAATCAGCCCCAGCATTTT.

This clone appeared once. The J gene is TRBJ1-1, the V gene TRBV4-2; 7 bases agree with TRBD1. J gave up 11 bases and V 2 bases, and 17 bases lay outside the gene matches. Germline values: CDR1 LGHNA, CDR2 YNFKEQ. CDR3 length: 16 residues. The CDR3 reads CASSQNIATGTVGAFF. CDR3 nucleotide sequence: TGTGCCAGCAGCCAAAATATTGCTACAGGGACAGTTGGGGCTTTCTTT.

V and J are TRBV28 and TRBJ2-4; TRBD2 matches 8 bases. Unmatched junction bases numbered 5, after V lost 3 bases and J lost 16 bases. This CDR3 contains 11 residues. Germline V gene sequence: CDR1 MDHEN, CDR2 SYDVKM. CDR3 sequence (DNA): TGTGCCAGCAGTTTTGGACTAGCACCTTACTTC. Amino acids: CASSFGLAPYF.

The chain recombines TRBV6-1 with TRBJ1-2; D gene ambiguous. The CDR3 runs 12 residues. V was shortened by 2 bases and J by 3 bases, with 4 bases between the two germline ends. Germline V gene data show CDR1 as MNHNS and CDR2 as SASEGT. CDR3 region: CASSETHYGYTF. In DNA, the CDR3 is TGTGCCAGCAGTGAAACCCACTATGGCTACACCTTC.

The chain carries TRBV24-1 and TRBJ2-2, with D possibly TRBD2 on 6 matching bases. Germline CDR1 is KGHDR and CDR2 is SFDVKD. V lost 9 bases and J 0 bases, leaving 10 bases between the germline ends. CDR3 length: 14 amino acids. CDR3 DNA: TGTGCCACCGGAGGGGTTTCGAACACCGGGGAGCTGTTTTTT. The encoded protein is CATGGVSNTGELFF.

The J gene is TRBJ2-1, the V gene TRBV2; TRBD1 aligns across 9 bases. Losses at the gene ends were 6 bases for V and 1 base for J; bases not matched to a gene: 7. The germline V gene has CDR1 SNHLY and CDR2 FYNNEI. This CDR3 contains 16 residues. Here the CDR3 DNA reads TGTGCCAGCAGCCGGGACAGGGATCAGTCCTACAATGAGCAGTTCTTC. Its protein product is CASSRDRDQSYNEQFF.

The V and J genes are TRBV9 and TRBJ2-3; tentative D call: TRBD1 (5 bases). Trimming cost V 0 bases and J 4 bases, with 12 bases left between them. Germline assignment: CDR1 SGDLS and CDR2 YYNGEE. The CDR3 totals 15 residues. The CDR3 DNA follows: TGTGCCAGCAGCGTAGCCCAGGGTCAGGCAGATACGCAGTATTTT. It specifies CASSVAQGQADTQYF.

This chain uses TRBV12-3 or TRBV12-4 with TRBJ1-1, with D possibly matching TRBD1 (6 bases). Trimming took off 7 bases at V and 9 bases at J, with 18 bases between the two ends. There are 13 residues in the CDR3. This CDR3 is CASTVDRRAKAFF. For the CDR3, the DNA is TGTGCCAGCACTGTTGACAGGAGGGCAAAAGCTTTCTTT.

In this sample, this clone turned up once. The chain couples TRBV6-5 to TRBJ1-1; 7 nucleotides line up with TRBD1. This CDR3 is 14 amino acids long. V lost 8 bases and J lost 5; bases outside the gene matches: 11. CDR1 is MNHEY, CDR2 SVGAGI, per germline. CDR3 in amino acids: CASLKGGASTEAFF. The CDR3 DNA follows: TGTGCCAGCTTAAAAGGGGGCGCGTCGACTGAAGCTTTCTTT.

The chain links TRBV24-1 to TRBJ2-3, with TRBD2 as a possible D gene (6 bases). Trimming stripped 5 bases from V and 3 bases from J, with 11 bases between. The CDR3 contains 14 residues. CDR1 KGHDR and CDR2 SFDVKD come from the germline V gene. The CDR3 nucleotides are TGTGCCACCAGTGGGACGGGAGTGACAGATACGCAGTATTTT. Its translation: CATSGTGVTDTQYF.

The V gene is TRBV19, the J gene TRBJ1-5; 7 nucleotides line up with TRBD1. V gave up 5 bases and J gave up 1 base; unmatched junction bases: 5. The CDR3 is 15 residues long. CDR1 LNHDA and CDR2 SQIVND come from the germline V gene (reference sequence). CDR3 coding DNA: TGTGCCAGTAGTTTGGGGGACAGAAGCAATCAGCCCCAGCATTTT. Amino acids: CASSLGDRSNQPQHF.

V is TRBV5-1 and J is TRBJ2-1; 11 bases match TRBD2. Trimming cost V 0 bases and J 8 bases; bases outside gene matches: 16. Germline V CDR1 and CDR2: SGHRS, YFSETQ. The CDR3 sequence is 19 residues long. The CDR3, as DNA: TGCGCCAGCAGCTTGGCCGGACTAGCGGGTCTCCCCGCGCACGATGAGCAGTTCTTC. It codes for CASSLAGLAGLPAHDEQFF. Variable domain in full (rest from reference TRBV5-1 and TRBJ2-1): KAGVTQTPRYLIKTRGQQVTLSCSPISGHRSVSWYQQTPGQGLQFLFEYFSETQRNKGNFPGRFSGRQFSNSRSEMNVSTLELGDSALYLCASSLAGLAGLPAHDEQFFGPGTRLTVL.

Of note for this clone: The same CDR3 is also encoded by other DNA sequences in this sample. The chain is built from TRBV30 and TRBJ2-7, with 8 bases that match TRBD1. Trimming removed 0 bases from V and 2 bases from J; junction bases left unmatched: 3. Germline V CDR1 and CDR2: GTSNPN, SVGIG (reference sequence). CDR3 length equals 14 residues. The CDR3 protein is CAWSVGTGAYEQYF. The CDR3 DNA reads TGTGCCTGGAGTGTTGGGACAGGAGCCTACGAGCAGTACTTC.

The V and J genes are TRBV6-1 and TRBJ2-1; no reliable D call. V was clipped by 2 bases and J by 1 base, with 9 bases between them. Germline V CDR1 and CDR2: MNHNS, SASEGT. This CDR3 has 15 amino acids. In nucleotides, the CDR3 is TGTGCCAGCAGTGAATGGGTCGGGTCCTACAATGAGCAGTTCTTC. Amino acid sequence: CASSEWVGSYNEQFF.

The V and J genes are TRBV9 and TRBJ2-7, with a tentative D call TRBD2 (6 bases). Germline lookup yields CDR1 SGDLS and CDR2 YYNGEE. This CDR3 contains 13 residues. V dropped 4 bases and J dropped 7 bases, with 15 bases sitting between them. As DNA, the CDR3 is TGTGCCAGCAGCCCCCGGGAGCAACAGGAGCAGTACTTC. Translating gives CASSPREQQEQYF.

The chain joins TRBV14 to TRBJ1-2; D remains unclear. Trimming cost V 4 bases and J 0 bases, with 12 bases left between them. CDR3 length equals 15 residues. Germline-derived CDR1 and CDR2 are SGHDN and FVKESK. The CDR3 sequence is CASSPRASANYGYTF. The CDR3 DNA is TGTGCCAGCAGCCCCCGGGCCTCAGCTAACTATGGCTACACCTTC.

The CDR3: CASQNGLGRGSSYEQYF. DNA for the CDR3: TGTGCTAGCCAGAACGGACTAGGGAGGGGCAGCTCCTACGAGCAGTACTTC. The chain has TRBV12-5 and TRBJ2-7, with 7 positions matching TRBD2. Trimming at V came to 9 bases and at J to 0 bases, leaving 17 bases not matched to a gene. Germline V CDR1 and CDR2: LGHNT, FRNRAP. The length of the CDR3 is 17 residues.

The chain couples TRBV28 to TRBJ2-7, with 12 bases lining up with TRBD2. CDR1 and CDR2 from the germline V gene are MDHEN and SYDVKM. The ends lost 2 bases at V and 0 bases at J; junction bases unmatched: 14. CDR3 length: 20 residues. CDR3 nucleotides: TGTGCCAGCAGTTTACCCCGGGGGGCTAGCGGGAGGGTGAGCTCCTACGAGCAGTACTTC. It translates to CASSLPRGASGRVSSYEQYF.

The V and J genes are TRBV7-2 and TRBJ2-7, with D perhaps TRBD1 (5 bases). The CDR3 sequence is 17 residues long. Per germline, CDR1 SGHTA and CDR2 FQGNSA. V lost 2 bases to trimming and J lost 4 bases, with 21 bases between them. CDR3 sequence (DNA): TGTGCCAGCAGCTTAATTGTTTGGGGCAGGCCGATATACGAGCAGTACTTC. Translated: CASSLIVWGRPIYEQYF. The whole variable domain, filled in from reference TRBV7-2 and TRBJ2-7, reads GAGVSQSPSNKVTEKGKDVELRCDPISGHTALYWYRQSLGQGLEFLIYFQGNSAPDKSGLPSDRFSAERTGGSVSTLTIQRTQQEDSAVYLCASSLIVWGRPIYEQYFGPGTRLTVT.

The chain has TRBV28 and TRBJ1-2; D might be TRBD1 (5 bases). Trimming stripped 9 bases from V and 4 bases from J, with 12 bases between. The CDR3 runs 12 residues. The germline gives CDR1 MDHEN, CDR2 SYDVKM. The CDR3 coding sequence is TGTGCCAGTTACAACAGGCCCTATGGCTACACCTTC. Protein product: CASYNRPYGYTF.

The chain has TRBV29-1 and TRBJ1-2; D may be TRBD1 (5 bases). CDR1 is SQVTM and CDR2 is ANQGSEA in the germline V gene. This CDR3 comprises 17 residues. The ends were cut back, 2 bases at V and 5 bases at J, with 24 bases in the middle. CDR3 bases: TGCAGCGTTGAAAGGTCCCAAGCGGCAGGGCGCGATTATGGCTACACCTTC. Translating it yields CSVERSQAAGRDYGYTF.

This sequence joins TRBV19 and TRBJ2-3, with 8 bases aligning to TRBD2. Germline V gene data show CDR1 as LNHDA and CDR2 as SQIVND (reference sequence). This CDR3 comprises 14 residues. The ends lost 5 bases at V and 3 bases at J; junction bases unmatched: 4. CDR3: CASSGLAGTDTQYF. The CDR3 DNA reads TGTGCCAGTAGTGGACTAGCTGGGACAGATACGCAGTATTTT.

The V gene is TRBV15, the J gene TRBJ2-1; D unresolved. V gave up 0 bases and J gave up 6 bases, with 3 bases separating them. The CDR3 totals 12 residues. Germline assignment: CDR1 LNHNV and CDR2 YYDKDF (reference sequence). CDR3: CATSREINEQFF. The CDR3 DNA sequence: TGTGCCACCAGCAGAGAGATCAATGAGCAGTTCTTC.

The genes are TRBV7-2 and TRBJ2-1; a weak D match, TRBD2 (5 bases). The CDR3 runs 15 residues. V lost 1 base and J lost 6, with 13 bases in between. From germline, CDR1 is SGHTA and CDR2 FQGNSA. The CDR3 DNA is TGTGCCAGCAGCTTAGGGGGTAGCGCTCGCAATGAGCAGTTCTTC. It is translated as CASSLGGSARNEQFF.

This clone was seen only once. CDR3 coding DNA: TGTGCCTGGAGTCACCAGGGAAATCAGCCCCAGCATTTT. It encodes CAWSHQGNQPQHF. V and J are TRBV30 and TRBJ1-5, with a possible D match to TRBD1 (5 bases). This CDR3 has 13 amino acids. Between the trimmed V and J ends, which lost 2 bases and 4 bases, there was a span of 9 bases. Germline V gene data show CDR1 as GTSNPN and CDR2 as SVGIG (reference sequence).